This T cell receptor (beta chain) was sequenced during a study of shared clonotypes between healthy human individuals. Using immunoSEQ multiplex PCR, the repertoire was profiled, and TCRdb retains in-frame clones only, with some absent. The data contain 2 million to 3 million clones, approximately 93% of them seen just once; the ten biggest clones take up around 0.37%. V gave up 7 bases and J gave up 1 base, with 12 bases separating them. The CDR3 covers 14 residues. Germline V gene data show CDR1 as SGDLS and CDR2 as YYNGEE. This rearrangement joins TRBV9 to TRBJ1-5; D not certain. This receptor was obtained from a man younger than 35 in good health. Some clones in this sample may be carry-over from other donors' samples. The sample comprised naive CD4+ T cells from PBMCs. Subset meaning: CD45RA+ positively selected. The CDR3 protein is CASSLGPSNQPQHF. CDR3 in DNA: TGTGCCAGCTCCTTGGGCCCAAGCAATCAGCCCCAGCATTTT.